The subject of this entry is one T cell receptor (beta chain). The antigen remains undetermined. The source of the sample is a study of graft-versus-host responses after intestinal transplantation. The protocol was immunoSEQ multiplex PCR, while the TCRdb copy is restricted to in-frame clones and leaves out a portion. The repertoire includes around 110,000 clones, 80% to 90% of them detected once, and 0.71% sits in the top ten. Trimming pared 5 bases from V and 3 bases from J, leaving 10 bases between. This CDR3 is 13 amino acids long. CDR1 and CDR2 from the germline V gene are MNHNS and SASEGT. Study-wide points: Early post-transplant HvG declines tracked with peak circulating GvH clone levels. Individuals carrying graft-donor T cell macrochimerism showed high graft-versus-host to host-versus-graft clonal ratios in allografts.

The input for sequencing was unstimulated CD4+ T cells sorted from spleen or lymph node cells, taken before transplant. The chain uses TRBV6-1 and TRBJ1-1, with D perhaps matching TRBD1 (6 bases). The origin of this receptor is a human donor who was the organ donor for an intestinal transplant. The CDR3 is CASSIRQDTEAFF. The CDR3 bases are TGTGCCAGCAGTATCAGACAGGACACTGAAGCTTTCTTT.